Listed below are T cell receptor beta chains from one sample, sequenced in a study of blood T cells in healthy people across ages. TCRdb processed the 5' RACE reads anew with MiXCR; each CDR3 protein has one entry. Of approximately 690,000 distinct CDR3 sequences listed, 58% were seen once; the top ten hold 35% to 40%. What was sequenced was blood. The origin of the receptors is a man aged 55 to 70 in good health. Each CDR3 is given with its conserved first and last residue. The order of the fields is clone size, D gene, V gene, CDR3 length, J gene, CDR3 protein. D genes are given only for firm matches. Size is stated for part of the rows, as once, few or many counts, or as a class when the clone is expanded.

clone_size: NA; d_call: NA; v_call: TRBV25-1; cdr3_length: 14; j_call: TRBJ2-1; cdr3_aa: CASSEDRRVNEQFF
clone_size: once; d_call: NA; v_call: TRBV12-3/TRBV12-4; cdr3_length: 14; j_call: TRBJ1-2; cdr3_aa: CASSGTVANYGYTF
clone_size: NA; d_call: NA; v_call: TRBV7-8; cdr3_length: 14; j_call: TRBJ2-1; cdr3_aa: CASSLGTPVNEQFF
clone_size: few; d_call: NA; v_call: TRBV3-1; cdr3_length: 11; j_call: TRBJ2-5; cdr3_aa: CASSPGRGQYF
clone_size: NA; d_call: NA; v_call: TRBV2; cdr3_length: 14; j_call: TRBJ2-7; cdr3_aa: CASKSRDGSYEQYF
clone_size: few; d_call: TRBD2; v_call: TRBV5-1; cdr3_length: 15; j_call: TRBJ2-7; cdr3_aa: CASSSTGTSIYEQYF
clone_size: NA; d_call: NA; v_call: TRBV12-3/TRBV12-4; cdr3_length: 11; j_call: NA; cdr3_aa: CASSRGGEQYF
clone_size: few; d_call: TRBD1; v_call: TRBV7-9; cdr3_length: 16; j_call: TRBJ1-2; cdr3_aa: CASSLNVAGGVSGYTF
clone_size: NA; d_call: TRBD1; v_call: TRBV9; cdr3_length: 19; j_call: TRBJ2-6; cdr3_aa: CASSVGIPGQWSGANVLTF
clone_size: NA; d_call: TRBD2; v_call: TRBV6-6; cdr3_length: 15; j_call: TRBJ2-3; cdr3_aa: CASSTPGTTTDTQYF
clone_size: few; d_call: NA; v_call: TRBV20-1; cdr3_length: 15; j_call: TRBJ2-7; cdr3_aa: CSASDPSRPSYEQYF
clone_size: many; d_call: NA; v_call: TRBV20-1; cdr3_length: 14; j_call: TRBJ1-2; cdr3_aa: CSARLGGSNYGYTF
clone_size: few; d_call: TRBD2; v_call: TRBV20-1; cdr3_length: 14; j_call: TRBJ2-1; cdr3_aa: CSAREAGGVYEQFF
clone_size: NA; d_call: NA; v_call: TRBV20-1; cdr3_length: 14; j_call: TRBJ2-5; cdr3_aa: CSAADIRGQETQYF
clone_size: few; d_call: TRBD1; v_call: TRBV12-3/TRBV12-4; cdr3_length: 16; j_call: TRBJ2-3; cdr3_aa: CASSRGQGAGTDTQYF
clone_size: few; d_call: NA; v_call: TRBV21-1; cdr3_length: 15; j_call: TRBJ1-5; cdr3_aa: CAKGTGGFGNQPQHF
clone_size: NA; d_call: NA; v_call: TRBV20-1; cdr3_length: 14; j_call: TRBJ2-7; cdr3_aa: CSARRAGVDYEQYF
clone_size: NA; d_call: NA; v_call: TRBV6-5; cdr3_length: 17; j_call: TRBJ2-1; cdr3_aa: CASSYSIPRASGNEQFF
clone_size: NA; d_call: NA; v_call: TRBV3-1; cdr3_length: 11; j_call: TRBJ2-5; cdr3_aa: CASSGLETQYF
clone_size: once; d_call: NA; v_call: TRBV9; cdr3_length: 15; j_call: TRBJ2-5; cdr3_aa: CASSPSKRAWETQYF
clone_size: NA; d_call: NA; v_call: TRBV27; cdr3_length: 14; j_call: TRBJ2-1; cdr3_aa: CASSFGGPLREQFF
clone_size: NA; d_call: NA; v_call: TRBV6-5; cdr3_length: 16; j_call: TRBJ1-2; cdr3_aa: CASSYSTPDIPYGYTF
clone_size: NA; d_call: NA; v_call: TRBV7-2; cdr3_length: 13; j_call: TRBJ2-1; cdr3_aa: CASSLWSSNEQFF
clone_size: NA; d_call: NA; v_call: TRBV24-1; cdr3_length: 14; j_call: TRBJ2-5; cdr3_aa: CATSDSDRQETQYF
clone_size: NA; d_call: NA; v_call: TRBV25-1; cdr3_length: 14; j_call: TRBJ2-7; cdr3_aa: CASSESLGTPTQYF
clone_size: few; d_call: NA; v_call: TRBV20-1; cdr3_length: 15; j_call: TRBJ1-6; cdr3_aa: CSARDERRGGSPLHF
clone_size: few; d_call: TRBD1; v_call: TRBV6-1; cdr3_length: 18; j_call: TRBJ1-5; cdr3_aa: CASSRTGARGNSNQPQHF
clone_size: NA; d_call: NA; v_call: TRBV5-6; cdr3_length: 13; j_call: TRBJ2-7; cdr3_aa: CASSPKTGYEQYF
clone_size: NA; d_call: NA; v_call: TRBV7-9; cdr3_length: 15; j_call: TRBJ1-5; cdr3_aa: CASSSGLWGNQPQHF